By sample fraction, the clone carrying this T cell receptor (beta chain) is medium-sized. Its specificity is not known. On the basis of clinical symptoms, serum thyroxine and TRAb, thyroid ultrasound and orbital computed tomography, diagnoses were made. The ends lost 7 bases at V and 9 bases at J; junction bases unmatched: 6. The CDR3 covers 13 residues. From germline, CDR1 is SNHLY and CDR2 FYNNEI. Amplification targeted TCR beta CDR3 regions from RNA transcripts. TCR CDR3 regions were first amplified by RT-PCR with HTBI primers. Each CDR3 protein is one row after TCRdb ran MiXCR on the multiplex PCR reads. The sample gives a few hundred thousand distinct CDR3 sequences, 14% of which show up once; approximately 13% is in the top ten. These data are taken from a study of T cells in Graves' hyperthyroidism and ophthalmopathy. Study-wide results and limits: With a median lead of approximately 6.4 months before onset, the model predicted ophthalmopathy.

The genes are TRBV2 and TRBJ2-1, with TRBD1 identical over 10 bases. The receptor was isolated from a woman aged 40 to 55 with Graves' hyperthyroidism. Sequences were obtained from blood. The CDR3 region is CASIPGQGPEQFF. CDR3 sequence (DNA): TGTGCCAGCATCCCGGGACAGGGGCCTGAGCAGTTCTTC.